Below, 29 T cell receptor beta chains from the same sample are listed, as sequenced in a study of monozygotic twins with inflammatory bowel disease. TCRdb re-analyzed the 5' RACE reads; it lists each CDR3 protein once, without DNA. The sample has roughly 100,000 distinct CDR3 sequences. What was sequenced was blood. The receptors were sampled from a human donor with ulcerative colitis or Crohn's disease, or a healthy co-twin of an affected twin (not recorded which).

V is TRBV12-3 or TRBV12-4 and J is TRBJ2-1; without DNA, the TCRdb call of TRBD1 cannot be checked. The CDR3 is made up of 15 amino acids. The CDR3 region is CASTSPDRGRNEQFF.

The chain combines TRBV28 with TRBJ2-7; TCRdb names TRBD1, which stays unverified in the absence of DNA. Looked up from germline, CDR1 is MDHEN and CDR2 is SYDVKM. The CDR3 is made up of 15 amino acids. This chain's CDR3 is CASSLSRGQIYEQYF.

The genes are TRBV20-1 and TRBJ2-5; TCRdb picks TRBD2, but there is no DNA to check that call. Germline assignment: CDR1 DFQATT and CDR2 SNEGSKA (reference sequence). The CDR3 consists of 17 residues. The CDR3 is CSARDDLLAGGPVAQYF.

This chain uses TRBV10-2 with TRBJ1-5; with no DNA, the TCRdb D assignment of TRBD1 cannot be verified. From germline, CDR1 is WSHSY and CDR2 SAAADI. CDR3 length equals 13 residues. CDR3 sequence reads: CGSGEFSNQPQHF.

The J gene is TRBJ1-4, the V gene TRBV27. The germline V gene encodes CDR1 MNHEY and CDR2 SMNVEV (reference sequence). The CDR3 consists of 18 residues. This chain's CDR3 is CASSLSKVLAATNEKLFF.

The chain employs TRBV6-5 and TRBJ1-6; TCRdb names TRBD1, which stays unverified in the absence of DNA. The CDR3 loop spans 14 amino acids. The germline V gene encodes CDR1 MNHEY and CDR2 SVGAGI. The CDR3 loop reads CASSWDRKNSPLHF.

CDR3 sequence reads: CASSPEDRGSSQPQHF. J is TRBJ1-5 and V is TRBV12-3 or TRBV12-4; TCRdb's D call of TRBD1 is untestable without DNA. The length of the CDR3 is 16 residues.

V usage is TRBV28 and J usage is TRBJ2-1; there is no DNA to check the TCRdb D call of TRBD2. The germline V gene has CDR1 MDHEN and CDR2 SYDVKM. The CDR3 length is 14 residues. The CDR3 region is CASSSGLAINEQFF.

The V gene is TRBV20-1, the J gene TRBJ2-7. In germline, CDR1 is DFQATT, CDR2 SNEGSKA (reference sequence). The CDR3 consists of 13 residues. Here the CDR3 reads CSARGKFHYEQYF.

The J gene is TRBJ2-7, the V gene TRBV20-1; lacking DNA, the TRBD1 call made by TCRdb goes unchecked. Germline lookup yields CDR1 DFQATT and CDR2 SNEGSKA (reference sequence). CDR3 length equals 12 residues. CDR3 region: CSASEGSYEQYF.

The V gene is TRBV5-1, the J gene TRBJ2-5. The CDR3 covers 15 residues. CDR1 and CDR2 (germline): SGHRS, YFSETQ. CDR3 sequence: CASTNEPSTQETQYF.

This chain uses TRBV12-3 or TRBV12-4 with TRBJ1-2; TCRdb proposes TRBD1, but this gene call is untestable without DNA. CDR3 length: 14 amino acids. CDR3 amino acids: CATGWDSTVYGYTF.

The rearrangement uses TRBV21-1 and TRBJ2-2; checking the TCRdb D call of TRBD1 is not possible without DNA. TRBV21-1 is listed as a pseudogene. The CDR3 runs 17 residues. Here the CDR3 reads CASSKRGRGPNTGELFF.

The chain links TRBV20-1 to TRBJ1-5. Germline V gene lookup returns CDR1 DFQATT and CDR2 SNEGSKA (reference sequence). There are 13 residues in the CDR3. CDR3 loop: CSAGGTGNQPQHF.

The chain recombines TRBV12-3 or TRBV12-4 with TRBJ2-5. The CDR3 has 13 amino acids. CDR3: CASKDGERETQYF.

The chain has TRBV7-9 and TRBJ2-2. Germline V gene data show CDR1 as SEHNR and CDR2 as FQNEAQ (reference sequence). The CDR3 has 14 residues. The CDR3 here is CASSFLFGAGELFF.

V gene TRBV7-2 combines with J gene TRBJ2-3; TCRdb designates TRBD1, a call that cannot be tested without DNA. Germline values: CDR1 SGHTA, CDR2 FQGNSA. CDR3 length: 16 amino acids. This CDR3 is CASSAQGIPLTDTQYF.

The rearrangement uses TRBV19 and TRBJ2-5. The germline CDR1 and CDR2 sequences are LNHDA and SQIVND (reference sequence). This CDR3 has 11 amino acids. CDR3 region: CASSFWETQYF.

The V and J genes are TRBV12-3 or TRBV12-4 and TRBJ1-5. The CDR3 consists of 12 residues. The chain's CDR3 is CASSFLGQPQHF.

The CDR3 sequence: CASSSTGISYEQYF. The rearrangement joins TRBV5-1 to TRBJ2-7. The CDR3 consists of 14 residues. Germline CDR1 and CDR2: SGHRS and YFSETQ.

V usage is TRBV5-1 and J usage is TRBJ2-7. The CDR3 consists of 13 residues. CDR1 SGHRS and CDR2 YFSETQ come from the germline V gene. CDR3 residues: CASSLDSRGEQYF.

The rearrangement links TRBV6-5 to TRBJ1-2; the D call from TCRdb, TRBD1, cannot be confirmed without DNA. The CDR3 has 18 residues. Germline-derived CDR1 and CDR2 are MNHEY and SVGAGI. The CDR3 reads CASSYSWAGQLLNYGYTF.

V and J are TRBV14 and TRBJ2-5; as DNA is missing, the TRBD2 call by TCRdb cannot be tested. The germline V gene has CDR1 SGHDN and CDR2 FVKESK. CDR3 size: 15 residues. The CDR3 here is CASSQATSGRSTQYF.

The chain combines TRBV12-3 or TRBV12-4 with TRBJ1-2; TCRdb outputs TRBD1, but without DNA this stays unchecked. CDR3 size: 13 residues. This CDR3 reads CASSLQGSDGYTF.

The V and J genes are TRBV4-3 and TRBJ2-7. CDR3 length: 14 amino acids. Germline V gene data show CDR1 as LGHNA and CDR2 as YSLEER. CDR3: CASSQDLTGYEQYF.

The gene calls are TRBV3-1 and TRBJ2-5; TCRdb's D call of TRBD1 is untestable without DNA. CDR3 length: 17 residues. The germline V gene has CDR1 LGHDT and CDR2 YNNKEL (reference sequence). The chain's CDR3 is CASSQWGRGQGKETQYF.

V is TRBV7-9 and J is TRBJ2-7. Germline V CDR1 and CDR2: SEHNR, FQNEAQ (reference sequence). The CDR3 is 14 residues long. CDR3 sequence reads: CASSLVISGYEQYF.

V is TRBV20-1 and J is TRBJ2-7; TCRdb lists TRBD1, though no DNA is available to test this call. Germline V lookup: CDR1 DFQATT, CDR2 SNEGSKA (reference sequence). The CDR3 covers 16 residues. The CDR3: CSATQGTVGTPLEQYF.

The J gene is TRBJ2-7, the V gene TRBV10-2; the TCRdb call, TRBD1, lacks DNA for checking. Germline assignment: CDR1 WSHSY and CDR2 SAAADI. CDR3 length equals 13 residues. The CDR3 here is CATRTGPPYEQYF.